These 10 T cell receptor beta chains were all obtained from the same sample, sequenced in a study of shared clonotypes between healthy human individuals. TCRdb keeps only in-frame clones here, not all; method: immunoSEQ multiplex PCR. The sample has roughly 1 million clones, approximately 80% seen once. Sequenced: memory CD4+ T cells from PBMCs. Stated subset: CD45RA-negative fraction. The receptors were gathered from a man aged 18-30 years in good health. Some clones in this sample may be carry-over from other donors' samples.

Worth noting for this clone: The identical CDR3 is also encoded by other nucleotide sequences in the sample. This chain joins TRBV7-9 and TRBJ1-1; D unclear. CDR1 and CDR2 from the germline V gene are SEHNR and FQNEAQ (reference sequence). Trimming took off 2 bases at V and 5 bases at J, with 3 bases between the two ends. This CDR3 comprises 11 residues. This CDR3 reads CASSLKTEAFF. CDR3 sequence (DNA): TGTGCCAGCAGCTTAAAAACTGAAGCTTTCTTT.

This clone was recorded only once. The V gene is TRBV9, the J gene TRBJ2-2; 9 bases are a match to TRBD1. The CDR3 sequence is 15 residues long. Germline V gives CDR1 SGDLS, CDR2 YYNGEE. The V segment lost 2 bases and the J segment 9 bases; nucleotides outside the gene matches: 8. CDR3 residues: CASSVSGTGRRELFF. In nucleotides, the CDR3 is TGTGCCAGCAGCGTTTCCGGGACAGGGAGGCGGGAGCTGTTTTTT.

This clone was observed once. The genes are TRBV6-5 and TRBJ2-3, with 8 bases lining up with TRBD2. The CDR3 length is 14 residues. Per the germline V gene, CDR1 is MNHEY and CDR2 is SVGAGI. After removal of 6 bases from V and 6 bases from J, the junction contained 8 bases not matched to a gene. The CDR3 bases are TGTGCCAGCAGATTAGCGGGCGGGGGGGATACGCAGTATTTT. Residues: CASRLAGGGDTQYF.

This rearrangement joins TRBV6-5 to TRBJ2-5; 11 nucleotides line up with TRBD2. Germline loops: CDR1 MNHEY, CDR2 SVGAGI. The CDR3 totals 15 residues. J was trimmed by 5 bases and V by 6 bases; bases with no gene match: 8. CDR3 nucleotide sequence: TGTGCCAGCAGCTCCCCGACTAGCGGGGTCGAGACCCAGTACTTC. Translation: CASSSPTSGVETQYF.

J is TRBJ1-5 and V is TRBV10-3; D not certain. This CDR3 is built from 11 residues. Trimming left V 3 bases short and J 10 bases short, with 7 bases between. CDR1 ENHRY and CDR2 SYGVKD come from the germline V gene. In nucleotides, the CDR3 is TGTGCCATCAGTGACGTCGGACCCCAGCATTTT. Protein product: CAISDVGPQHF.

CDR3: CASSFYTSGSKTQYF. DNA of the CDR3: TGTGCCAGCAGTTTCTATACTAGCGGGAGTAAGACCCAGTACTTC. This chain uses TRBV28 with TRBJ2-5; 11 bases are shared with TRBD2. The CDR3 contains 15 residues. V lost 3 bases, J lost 6 bases, and 6 bases stayed unmatched. Germline V gene sequence: CDR1 MDHEN, CDR2 SYDVKM.

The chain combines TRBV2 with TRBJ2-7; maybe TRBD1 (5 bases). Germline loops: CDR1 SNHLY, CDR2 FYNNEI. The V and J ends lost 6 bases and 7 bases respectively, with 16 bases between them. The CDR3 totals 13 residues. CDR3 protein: CASSRVTENEQYF. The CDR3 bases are TGTGCCAGCAGCAGGGTAACTGAAAATGAGCAGTACTTC.

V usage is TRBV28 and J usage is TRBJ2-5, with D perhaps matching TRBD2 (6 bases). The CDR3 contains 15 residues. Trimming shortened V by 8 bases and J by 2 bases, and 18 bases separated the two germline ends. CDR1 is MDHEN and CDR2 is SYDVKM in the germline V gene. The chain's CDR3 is CASLESGRGQETQYF. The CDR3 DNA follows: TGTGCCAGCTTGGAGAGCGGACGGGGGCAAGAGACCCAGTACTTC.

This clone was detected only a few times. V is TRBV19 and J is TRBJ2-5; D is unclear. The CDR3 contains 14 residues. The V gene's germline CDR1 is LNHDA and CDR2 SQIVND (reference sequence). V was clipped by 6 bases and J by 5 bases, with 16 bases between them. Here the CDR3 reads CASRDQASGETQYF. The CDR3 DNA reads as TGTGCCAGTAGAGATCAGGCAAGTGGCGAGACCCAGTACTTC.

The CDR3 bases are TGTGCCAGCAGTGCGAGGACCGCGGGGGTGGAGACCCAGTACTTC. It encodes CASSARTAGVETQYF. The chain is built from TRBV2 and TRBJ2-5; 7 bases fit TRBD2. Unmatched junction bases numbered 10, after V lost 4 bases and J lost 5 bases. Germline V gene sequence: CDR1 SNHLY, CDR2 FYNNEI. The CDR3 consists of 15 residues. The variable domain in full, completed from reference TRBV2 and TRBJ2-5, reads EPEVTQTPSHQVTQMGQEVILRCVPISNHLYFYWYRQILGQKVEFLVSFYNNEISEKSEIFDDQFSVERPDGSNFTLKIRSTKLEDSAMYFCASSARTAGVETQYFGPGTRLLVL.